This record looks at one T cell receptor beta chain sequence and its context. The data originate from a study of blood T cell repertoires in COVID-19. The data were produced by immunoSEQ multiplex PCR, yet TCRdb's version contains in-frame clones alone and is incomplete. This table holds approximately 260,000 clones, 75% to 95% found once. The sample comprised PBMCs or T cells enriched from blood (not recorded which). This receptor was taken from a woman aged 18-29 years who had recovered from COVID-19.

The CDR3 loop is CASSQKGLRNTEAFF. DNA of the CDR3: TGTGCCAGCAGCCAAAAAGGACTCCGGAACACTGAAGCTTTCTTT. The chain recombines TRBV7-9 with TRBJ1-1; D remains ambiguous. The germline V and J ends were trimmed by 5 bases and 1 base, with 14 bases remaining between them. Germline loops: CDR1 SEHNR, CDR2 FQNEAQ (reference sequence). The CDR3 sequence is 15 residues long.